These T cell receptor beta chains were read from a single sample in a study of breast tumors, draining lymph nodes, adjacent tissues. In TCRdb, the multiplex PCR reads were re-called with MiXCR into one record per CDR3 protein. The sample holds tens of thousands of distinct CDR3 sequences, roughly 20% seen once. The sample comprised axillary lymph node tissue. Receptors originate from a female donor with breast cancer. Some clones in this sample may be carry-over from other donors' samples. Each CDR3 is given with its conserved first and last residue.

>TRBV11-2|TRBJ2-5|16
CASIFGTSGTQETQYF
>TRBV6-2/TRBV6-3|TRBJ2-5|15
CASSYADRAEETQYF
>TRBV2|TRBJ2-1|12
CASSRDIGEQFF
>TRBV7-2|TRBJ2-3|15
CASSFGGTTSDTQYF
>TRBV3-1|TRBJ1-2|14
CASSARLTVVAYTF
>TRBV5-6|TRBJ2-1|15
CASSLLARDYNEQFF
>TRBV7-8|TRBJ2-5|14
CASSLISRGETQYF
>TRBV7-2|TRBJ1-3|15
CASSLVGRSGNTIYF
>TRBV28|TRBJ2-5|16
CASNVAGTGVLETQYF
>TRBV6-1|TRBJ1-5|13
CASSEGRNQPQHF
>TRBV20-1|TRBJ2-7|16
CSARRGLAGSSYEQYF
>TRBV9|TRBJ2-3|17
CASSGKTSGKGTDTQYF
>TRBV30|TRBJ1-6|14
CAWTRQGDNSPLHF
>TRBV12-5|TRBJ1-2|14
CASGLETDFYGYTF
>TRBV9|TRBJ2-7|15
CASSVAKTGAGEQYF
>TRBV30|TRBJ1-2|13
CARNDYVNYGYTF
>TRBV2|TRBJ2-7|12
CASRLGFHEQYF
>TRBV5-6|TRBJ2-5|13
CASSKDTQETQYF
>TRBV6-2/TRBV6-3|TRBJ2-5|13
CASSHFVEATQYF
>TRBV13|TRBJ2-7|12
CASSLREGGRYF
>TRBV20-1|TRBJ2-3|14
CSASPGGATDTQYF
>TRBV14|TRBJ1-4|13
CASSQNTAEKLFF
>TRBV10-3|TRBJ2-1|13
CAISLGQGNEQFF
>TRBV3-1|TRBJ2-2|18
CASSLLPTSGSGTGELFF
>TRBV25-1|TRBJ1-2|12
CASSESGLGYTF
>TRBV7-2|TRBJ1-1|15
CASSQGQVMSTEAFF
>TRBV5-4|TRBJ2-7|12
CASSRDLYEQYF
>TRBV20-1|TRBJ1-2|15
CSASPTAARGHGYTF
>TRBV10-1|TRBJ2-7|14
CASSTGTGVYEQYF
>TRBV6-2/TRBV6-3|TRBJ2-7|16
CASSPSPRAGRGEQYF
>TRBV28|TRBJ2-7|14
CASSLGTGLGEQYF
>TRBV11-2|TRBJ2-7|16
CASSRKGLSGGYEQYF
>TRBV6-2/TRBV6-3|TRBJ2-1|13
CASSFRDGTEQFF
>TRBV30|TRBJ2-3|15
CAWGKGQSDTDTQYF
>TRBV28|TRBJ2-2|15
CASSLLEGGTGELFF
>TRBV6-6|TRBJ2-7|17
CASSPGRALAGGYEQYF
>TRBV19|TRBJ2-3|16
CASIGNNHTSTDTQYF
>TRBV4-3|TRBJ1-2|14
CASSQYTVGGGYTF
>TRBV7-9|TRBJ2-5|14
CASSQGIFQETQYF
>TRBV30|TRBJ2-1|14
CAWRGRSSHNEQFF
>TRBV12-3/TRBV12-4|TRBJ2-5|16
CASSRTTSGSEETQYF
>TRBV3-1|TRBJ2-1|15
CASSPSGRGYNEQFF
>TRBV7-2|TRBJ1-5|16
CASSLAPGVVNQPQHF
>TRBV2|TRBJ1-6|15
CASSAPGTQNSPLHF
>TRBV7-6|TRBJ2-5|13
CASSFGNAETQYF